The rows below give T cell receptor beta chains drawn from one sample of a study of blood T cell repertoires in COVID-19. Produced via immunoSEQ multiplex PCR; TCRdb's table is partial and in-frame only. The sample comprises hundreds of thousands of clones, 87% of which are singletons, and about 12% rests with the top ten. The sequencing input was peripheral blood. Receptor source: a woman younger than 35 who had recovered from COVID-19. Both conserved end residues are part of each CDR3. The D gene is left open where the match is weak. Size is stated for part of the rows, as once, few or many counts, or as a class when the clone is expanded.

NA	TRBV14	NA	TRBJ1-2	CASSPRAGNGYTF	TGTGCCAGCAGCCCCCGAGCAGGGAATGGCTACACCTTC
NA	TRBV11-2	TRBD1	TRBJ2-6	CASGQGIAGANVLTF	TGTGCCAGCGGACAGGGGATAGCTGGGGCCAACGTCCTGACTTTC
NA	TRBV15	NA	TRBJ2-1	CATSRYERDNQQFF	TGTGCCACCAGCAGATACGAACGAGACAACCAGCAGTTCTTC
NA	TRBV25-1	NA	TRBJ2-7	CASSVSGYEQYF	TGTGCCAGCAGTGTTTCGGGGTACGAGCAGTACTTC
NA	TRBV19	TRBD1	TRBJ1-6	CASSGTGYNSPLHF	TGTGCCAGTAGCGGGACAGGTTATAATTCACCCCTCCACTTT
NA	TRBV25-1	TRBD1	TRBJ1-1	CASSDQGAGKGTEAFF	TGTGCCAGCAGTGACCAGGGGGCAGGGAAGGGCACTGAAGCTTTCTTT
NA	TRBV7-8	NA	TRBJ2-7	CASSLWGDVTGEQYF	TGTGCCAGCAGCTTATGGGGCGACGTTACGGGCGAGCAGTACTTC
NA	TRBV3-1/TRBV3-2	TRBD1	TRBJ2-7	CASSPGQGYREQYF	TGTGCCAGCAGCCCGGGACAGGGTTATCGGGAGCAGTACTTC
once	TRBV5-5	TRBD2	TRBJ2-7	CASSLATSGRYEQYF	TGTGCCAGCAGCCTGGCGACTAGCGGGAGATATGAGCAGTACTTC
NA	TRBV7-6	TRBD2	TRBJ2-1	CASSLPLAGGRNEQFF	TGTGCCAGCAGCTTACCCCTAGCGGGAGGGCGCAATGAGCAGTTCTTC